Below are 22 T cell receptor beta chains sequenced from a single sample in a study of blood T cell repertoires in COVID-19. Profiling relied on immunoSEQ multiplex PCR, and the TCRdb table lists in-frame clones only, not all of them. The data hold some 380,000 clones, with more than 75% observed a single time. The sequenced material came from PBMCs or T cells enriched from blood (not recorded which). These receptors were taken from a man aged 30 to 45 who had recovered from COVID-19.

The chain links TRBV24-1 to TRBJ2-2; D not resolved. The CDR3 length is 16 residues. Germline-derived CDR1 and CDR2 are KGHDR and SFDVKD. Trimming left V 3 bases short and J 2 bases short, with 12 bases between. CDR3 residues: CATSDAYSLNTGELFF. DNA of the CDR3: TGTGCCACCAGTGATGCTTACTCCCTCAACACCGGGGAGCTGTTTTTT.

V and J are TRBV4-2 and TRBJ2-7; 10 bases line up with TRBD1. Germline loops: CDR1 LGHNA, CDR2 YNFKEQ. Unmatched junction bases numbered 4, after V lost 3 bases and J lost 2 bases. The CDR3 consists of 15 residues. For the CDR3, the DNA is TGTGCCAGCAGCCATTCCGGGACAGGGGCCTACGAGCAGTACTTC. Residues: CASSHSGTGAYEQYF.

The chain carries TRBV4-3 and TRBJ2-2; tentatively, D is TRBD1 (5 bases). Trimming stripped 2 bases from V and 9 bases from J, with 10 bases between. Germline CDR1 and CDR2: LGHNA and YSLEER. CDR3 length: 13 amino acids. CDR3 residues: CASSQTQGWELFF. CDR3 nucleotides: TGCGCCAGCAGCCAAACCCAGGGATGGGAGCTGTTTTTT.

The V call is TRBV7-3, the J call TRBJ2-3, with D possibly being TRBD2 (10 bases). Germline loops: CDR1 SGHTA, CDR2 FQGTGA. Trimming took off 5 bases at V and 2 bases at J, with 32 bases between the two ends. CDR3 size: 21 residues. In nucleotides, the CDR3 is TGTGCCAGCAGCCCCTACGGGACAGGGTTTCCCAGCGGGGGGGACACAGATACGCAGTATTTT. Amino acids: CASSPYGTGFPSGGDTDTQYF.

The J gene is TRBJ1-2, the V gene TRBV30, with D perhaps matching TRBD1 (5 bases). Germline V gene sequence: CDR1 GTSNPN, CDR2 SVGIG (reference sequence). V was cut by 4 bases and J by 0 bases, with 9 bases left in between. This CDR3 region has 13 residues. Here the CDR3 DNA reads TGTGCCTGGATGGGGGGAACTAACTATGGCTACACCTTC. Its translation is CAWMGGTNYGYTF.

The chain uses TRBV19 and TRBJ1-1; tentatively, D is TRBD1 (6 bases). The CDR3 extends over 17 amino acids. The V and J ends lost 1 base and 5 bases respectively, with 20 bases between them. Germline V gene sequence: CDR1 LNHDA, CDR2 SQIVND (reference sequence). CDR3 DNA sequence: TGTGCCAGTAGTATAGCCGGACAGCAGTTAAAGAGGACTGAAGCTTTCTTT. Amino acid sequence: CASSIAGQQLKRTEAFF.

This chain links TRBV2 with TRBJ1-1; 11 nucleotides line up with TRBD1. V trimming: 6 bases; J trimming: 5 bases; junction bases outside the gene matches: 8. In germline, CDR1 is SNHLY, CDR2 FYNNEI. CDR3 size: 15 residues. The CDR3 protein is CASRDPDRGRTEAFF. CDR3 DNA: TGTGCCAGCAGGGACCCGGACAGGGGGCGGACTGAAGCTTTCTTT.

With respect to this clone: At the DNA level, this CDR3 is encoded by other sequences in the same sample as well. This chain uses TRBV10-1 with TRBJ2-7; 7 nucleotides match TRBD1. Per germline, CDR1 WNHNN and CDR2 SYGVQD (reference sequence). V was pared by 8 bases and J by 3 bases, with 1 base of the junction left unmatched. This CDR3 is built from 11 residues. In nucleotides, the CDR3 is TGCGCCAGCGGGGACAGCTACGAGCAGTACTTC. Its translation: CASGDSYEQYF.

The rearrangement joins TRBV30 to TRBJ2-1; TRBD2 matches 8 bases. The CDR3 is made up of 13 amino acids. V lost 0 bases and J lost 9; bases outside the gene matches: 4. The germline CDR1 and CDR2 sequences are GTSNPN and SVGIG (reference sequence). The CDR3 sequence is CAWSVGGASEQFF. The CDR3 nucleotides read TGTGCCTGGAGTGTCGGGGGGGCCAGTGAGCAGTTCTTC.

The chain carries TRBV4-3 and TRBJ2-2; 11 bases agree with TRBD1. Trimming cost V 4 bases and J 6 bases; bases outside gene matches: 4. CDR3 length: 15 residues. Germline CDR1 LGHNA, CDR2 YSLEER. Here the CDR3 DNA reads TGCGCCAGCAGCCGAGGGACAGGGGGGGCCGGGGAGCTGTTTTTT. Translating it yields CASSRGTGGAGELFF.

The chain combines TRBV7-3 with TRBJ2-7; 10 nucleotides line up with TRBD1. V dropped 4 bases and J dropped 2; count of bases not matched to a gene: 2. Germline CDR1 reads SGHTA; CDR2 reads FQGTGA. This CDR3 has 14 residues. The CDR3 sequence is CASSSGTGAYEQYF. The CDR3 nucleotides read TGTGCCAGCAGCTCCGGGACAGGGGCCTACGAGCAGTACTTC.

The chain uses TRBV4-1 and TRBJ1-1; D remains ambiguous. V lost 1 base to trimming and J lost 1 base, with 7 bases between them. This CDR3 contains 14 residues. Germline V gives CDR1 MGHRA, CDR2 YSYEKL. This CDR3 is CASSQGAANTEAFF. The CDR3 DNA reads as TGCGCCAGCAGCCAAGGGGCAGCGAACACTGAAGCTTTCTTT.

V is TRBV30 and J is TRBJ2-5, with 8 bases fitting TRBD1. The CDR3 loop spans 13 amino acids. Germline CDR1 GTSNPN, CDR2 SVGIG (reference sequence). V was pared by 3 bases and J by 5 bases, with 5 bases of the junction left unmatched. The CDR3 sequence is CAWSHTGGETQYF. As DNA, the CDR3 is TGTGCCTGGAGCCACACAGGGGGGGAGACCCAGTACTTC.

V is TRBV7-2 and J is TRBJ1-1; 10 nucleotides line up with TRBD1. Looked up from germline, CDR1 is SGHTA and CDR2 is FQGNSA. The CDR3 is made up of 15 amino acids. The J segment lost 8 bases and the V segment lost 2 bases, leaving 8 bases of the junction unmatched. This CDR3 is CASSLTGTGVREAFF. The CDR3 nucleotides read TGTGCCAGCAGCTTAACCGGGACAGGGGTTAGGGAAGCTTTCTTT.

The chain links TRBV5-1 to TRBJ2-7, with 7 positions matching TRBD1. There are 15 residues in the CDR3. Germline trimming cut 0 bases from V and 2 bases from J; bases unmatched to any gene: 5. CDR1 SGHRS and CDR2 YFSETQ come from the germline V gene. As DNA, the CDR3 is TGCGCCAGCAGCTTGGGGGGGACAGAAACCTACGAGCAGTACTTC. Its translation: CASSLGGTETYEQYF.

The sample holds a few counts of this clone. V usage is TRBV5-8 and J usage is TRBJ2-3; TRBD1 is a possible D gene (5 bases). Germline values: CDR1 SGHTS, CDR2 YDEGEE. Deletions cut 7 bases from V and 3 bases from J, with 21 bases between. The CDR3 totals 16 residues. CDR3 coding DNA: TGTGCCAGCTCCCGATGGGGCAGGACGACAACAGATACGCAGTATTTT. Its translation is CASSRWGRTTTDTQYF.

The chain couples TRBV5-3 to TRBJ2-7; TRBD2 aligns across 7 bases. TRBV5-3 is an ORF; its function is uncertain. The CDR3 sequence is 15 residues long. Losses at the gene ends were 6 bases for V and 1 base for J; bases not matched to a gene: 10. In nucleotides, the CDR3 is TGTGCCAGAACCATTCTCCGGGAGGAATCCTACGAGCAGTACTTC. Translation: CARTILREESYEQYF.

V is TRBV12-5 and J is TRBJ1-2; D is perhaps TRBD1 (5 bases). The germline V and J ends were trimmed by 4 bases and 8 bases, with 8 bases remaining between them. The CDR3 totals 11 residues. The germline V gene has CDR1 LGHNT and CDR2 FRNRAP. The CDR3 sequence is CASGCGGGYTF. CDR3 sequence (DNA): TGTGCTAGTGGTTGCGGGGGGGGCTACACCTTC.

This chain joins TRBV6-5 and TRBJ1-3, with TRBD1 matching over 11 bases. Per the germline V gene, CDR1 is MNHEY and CDR2 is SVGAGI. Unmatched junction bases numbered 5, after V lost 6 bases and J lost 4 bases. CDR3 length: 15 residues. The CDR3 spells CASRGTGGSGNTIYF. The CDR3 region has the DNA TGTGCCAGCAGAGGGACAGGGGGTTCCGGAAACACCATATATTTT.

This clone was seen a handful of times. The chain links TRBV30 to TRBJ1-3, with 9 nucleotides matching TRBD1. Germline V gene lookup returns CDR1 GTSNPN and CDR2 SVGIG (reference sequence). V was clipped by 0 bases and J by 0 bases; unmatched bases: 6. The length of the CDR3 is 17 residues. The chain's CDR3 is CAWSVRDRAISGNTIYF. Here the CDR3 DNA reads TGTGCCTGGAGTGTACGGGACAGGGCCATCTCTGGAAACACCATATATTTT.

J is TRBJ2-4 and V is TRBV5-6, with 8 nucleotides matching TRBD1. CDR1 SGHDT and CDR2 YYEEEE come from the germline V gene. J lost 7 bases, V lost 4 bases, and 10 bases had no gene match. CDR3 length: 15 residues. The CDR3 loop is CASSLSRQGLNIQYF. CDR3 nucleotide sequence: TGTGCCAGCAGCCTATCGAGACAGGGGTTGAACATTCAGTACTTC.

This clone has more than one count but fewer than ten. The chain carries TRBV6-2 or TRBV6-3 and TRBJ1-2, with 9 nucleotides matching TRBD1. The CDR3 runs 14 residues. V lost 5 bases, J lost 3 bases, and 4 bases stayed unmatched. Germline V CDR1 and CDR2: MNHEY, SVGEGT. The CDR3 reads CASSRTGADYGYTF. The CDR3 nucleotides are TGTGCCAGCAGTCGGACAGGGGCGGACTATGGCTACACCTTC.